This T cell receptor beta chain was found in a study of shared clonotypes between healthy human individuals. General study points: It was expected that sequencing depth would affect clonotype sharing among donors. Rarefaction curves obtained for sorted subsets showed sequencing incomplete despite large depth.

Notes on this clone: The antigen remains unidentified.

Germline loops: CDR1 MNHNS, CDR2 SASEGT. This CDR3 spans 13 amino acids. Trimming left V 2 bases short and J 7 bases short, with 9 bases between. Sequencing was performed with immunoSEQ multiplex PCR; in TCRdb, only in-frame clones are kept and a portion is missing. The table has about 600,000 clones, approximately 97% seen once; the top ten hold roughly 0.055%. The rearrangement joins TRBV6-1 to TRBJ1-5, with D uncertain. This clonotype originated in a woman in her 30s in good health. Sequencing was done on a sample of naive CD4+ T cells sorted from blood. Subset indicated: CD45RA+ positively selected. The CDR3 here is CASSEKGYQPQHF. CDR3 in DNA: TGTGCCAGCAGTGAAAAGGGTTACCAGCCCCAGCATTTT.